The clone carrying this T cell receptor (beta chain) was seen only a few times. TCRdb itself ran the RT-PCR reads through MiXCR, one entry per CDR3 protein. The table includes 410,000 or so distinct CDR3 sequences, more than 15% detected once. These data come from a study of patients and donors after allogeneic stem cell transplantation. V lost 4 bases and J lost 8, with 12 bases in between. CDR1 is SGHDT, CDR2 YYEEEE, per germline. The CDR3 covers 13 residues. The gene calls are TRBV5-6 and TRBJ2-2; maybe TRBD1 (5 bases). The receptor's source is a human donor who was either an allogeneic HSCT recipient or a stem cell or donor lymphocyte infusion donor (not recorded which). It is not recorded whose cells these are; they may come from a transplant donor. The sequenced sample consisted of blood, either unsorted or a sorted T cell fraction (not recorded which). The CDR3 spells CASSPGMEGELFF. For the CDR3, the DNA is TGTGCCAGCAGCCCAGGGATGGAGGGGGAGCTGTTTTTT.